This entry describes one T cell receptor (beta chain). Its target is not known. The CDR3 contains 15 residues. The V and J ends lost 6 bases and 3 bases, in that order; junction bases with no gene match: 7. Germline lookup yields CDR1 ENHRY and CDR2 SYGVKD. Patients were excluded for uncontrolled infection, other autoimmune disease, pregnancy or lactation. This sample stems from a study of T cells in Graves' hyperthyroidism and ophthalmopathy. RNA transcripts provided the source from which TCR beta CDR3 regions were amplified. During a first-round RT-PCR of the TCR CDR3, the HTBI primer set was used. TCRdb reprocessed the multiplex PCR reads with MiXCR, giving one entry per CDR3 protein. The sample yields hundreds of thousands of distinct CDR3 sequences, 40% to 55% seen once. Study results and caveats: A model built on 13 V-J features separated ophthalmopathy from stable hyperthyroidism. Most thyroid clonotypes expanded above 0.001 appeared in blood too.

The source of this sequence is an adult man with Graves' disease, either hyperthyroidism or ophthalmopathy (not recorded which). Specimen: peripheral blood or thyroid tissue (not recorded which). This chain connects TRBV10-3 to TRBJ2-7; the match to TRBD2 covers 11 bases. The CDR3 DNA sequence: TGTGCCATCAGACCGGGACTAGCGGAGGACTACGAGCAGTACTTC. Protein sequence: CAIRPGLAEDYEQYF.